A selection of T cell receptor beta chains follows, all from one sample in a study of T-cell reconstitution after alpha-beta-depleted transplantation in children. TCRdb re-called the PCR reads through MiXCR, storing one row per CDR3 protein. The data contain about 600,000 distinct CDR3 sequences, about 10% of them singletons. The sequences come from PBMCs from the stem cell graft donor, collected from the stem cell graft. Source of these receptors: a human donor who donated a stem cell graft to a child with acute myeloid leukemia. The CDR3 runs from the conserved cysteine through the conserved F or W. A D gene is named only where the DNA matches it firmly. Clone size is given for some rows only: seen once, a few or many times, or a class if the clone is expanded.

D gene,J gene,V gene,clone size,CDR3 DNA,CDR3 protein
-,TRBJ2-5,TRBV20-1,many,TGCAGTGTCCGGCTATACCAAGAGACCCAGTACTTC,CSVRLYQETQYF
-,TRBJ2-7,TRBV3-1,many,TGTGCCAGCAGCCTGGATCATGGCGAGCAGTACTTC,CASSLDHGEQYF
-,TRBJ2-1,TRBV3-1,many,TGTGCCAGCAGCCTCGGACTCCAATACCACAATGAGCAGTTCTTC,CASSLGLQYHNEQFF
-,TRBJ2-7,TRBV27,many,TGTGCCAGCAGTCGGGACGGCATCTCTTCCTACGAGCAGTACTTC,CASSRDGISSYEQYF
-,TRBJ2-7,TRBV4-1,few,TGCGCCAGCAGCCAAGAAAAAGGTAGGGGCGAGCAGTACTTC,CASSQEKGRGEQYF
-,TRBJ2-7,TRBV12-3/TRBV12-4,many,TGTGCCAGCAGCTTAGGAGGGGGCTACGAGCAGTACTTC,CASSLGGGYEQYF
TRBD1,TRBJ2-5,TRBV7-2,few,TGTGCCAGCTCCGGACAGGGGGGCCAAGAGACCCAGTACTTC,CASSGQGGQETQYF
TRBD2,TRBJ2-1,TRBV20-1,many,TGCAGTGCTAGGACTAGCAAAAACTACAATGAGCAGTTCTTC,CSARTSKNYNEQFF
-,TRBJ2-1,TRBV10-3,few,TGTGCCATCAGTGGGTGGGGGGATGAGCAGTTCTTC,CAISGWGDEQFF
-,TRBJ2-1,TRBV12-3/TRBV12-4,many,TGTGCCAGCAGCCCTTTCAATGAGCAGTTCTTC,CASSPFNEQFF
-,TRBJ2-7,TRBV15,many,TGTGCCACCAGCAGAGAGTTAGACTACGAGCAGTACTTC,CATSRELDYEQYF
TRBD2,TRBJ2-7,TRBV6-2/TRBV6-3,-,TGTGCCAGCCGTAGCGGGACTCTGTACGAGCAGTACTTC,CASRSGTLYEQYF
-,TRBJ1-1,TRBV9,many,TGTGCCAGCAGCGTAGGGGGAGGTGAAGCTTTCTTT,CASSVGGGEAFF
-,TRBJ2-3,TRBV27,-,TGTGCCAGCAGCCCAGGAAGTACCCACCATACGCAGTATTTT,CASSPGSTHHTQYF
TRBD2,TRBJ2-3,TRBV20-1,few,TGCAGTGCTATGTACCCGGGAGGTCAAGATACGCAGTATTTT,CSAMYPGGQDTQYF
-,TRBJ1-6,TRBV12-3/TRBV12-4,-,TGTGCCAGCAGTTTTTCCCGAGGGGCGAATTCACCCCTCCACTTT,CASSFSRGANSPLHF
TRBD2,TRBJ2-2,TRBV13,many,TGTGCCAGCAGCCAGGGACTAGCGCTGAACACCGGGGAGCTGTTTTTT,CASSQGLALNTGELFF
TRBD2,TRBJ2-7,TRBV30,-,TGTGCCTGGAGTCCCCCACCGACTAGCGGCTACGAGCAGTACTTC,CAWSPPPTSGYEQYF
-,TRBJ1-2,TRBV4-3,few,TGCGCCAGCAGCCAGGCCCCGAGTAACTATGGCTACACCTTC,CASSQAPSNYGYTF
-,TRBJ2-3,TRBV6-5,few,TGTGCCAGCAGTTACGGAAGTGTGGGCACAGATACGCAGTATTTT,CASSYGSVGTDTQYF
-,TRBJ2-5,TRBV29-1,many,TGCAGCGTTGACTCATCGGGCGGGCAAGAGACCCAGTACTTC,CSVDSSGGQETQYF
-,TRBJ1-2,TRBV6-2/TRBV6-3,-,TGTGCCAGCAGTCAGACAACGTTCTATGGCTACACCTTC,CASSQTTFYGYTF
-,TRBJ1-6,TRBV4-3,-,TGCGCCAGCATGGGGGCCGGGTATAATTCACCCCTCCACTTT,CASMGAGYNSPLHF
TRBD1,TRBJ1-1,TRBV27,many,TGTGCCAGCAGTCGACAGGGATCGAACACTGAAGCTTTCTTT,CASSRQGSNTEAFF
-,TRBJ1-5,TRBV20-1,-,TGCAGTGCTAGTGAAGGGGGAGACAATCAGCCCCAGCATTTT,CSASEGGDNQPQHF
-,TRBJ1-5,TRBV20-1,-,TGCAGTGCTCCTCGAAGTGGCGGCAATCAGCCCCAGCATTTT,CSAPRSGGNQPQHF
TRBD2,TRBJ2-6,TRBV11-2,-,TGTGCCAGCAGTCAACGACTAGCGGGAATCTCCTCTGGGGCCAACGTCCTGATTTTC,CASSQRLAGISSGANVLIF
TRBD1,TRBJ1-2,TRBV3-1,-,TGTGCCAGCAGCCGACGACAGGGGGGCTATGGCTACACCTTC,CASSRRQGGYGYTF
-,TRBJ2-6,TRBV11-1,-,TGTGCCAGCAGTAAACGTAGCTCTGGGGCCAACGTCCTGACTTTC,CASSKRSSGANVLTF
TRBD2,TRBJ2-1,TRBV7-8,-,TGTGCCAGCATTCGACTAGCGGGATTTCAGGATGAGCAGTTCTTC,CASIRLAGFQDEQFF
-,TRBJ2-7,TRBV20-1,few,TGCAGTGCTAGACTAGGGGGGTTGGGCGAGCAGTACTTC,CSARLGGLGEQYF
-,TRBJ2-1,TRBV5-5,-,TGTGCCAGCAGCGGGGGTCCCTATGAGCAGTTCTTC,CASSGGPYEQFF
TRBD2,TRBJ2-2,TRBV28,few,TGTGCCAGCAGTAGCGGGACTAGCGGGAGAGAGGAGCTGTTTTTT,CASSSGTSGREELFF
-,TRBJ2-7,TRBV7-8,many,TGTGCCAGCAGCGCTCGACAGAGGAGCTCCTACGAGCAGTACTTC,CASSARQRSSYEQYF
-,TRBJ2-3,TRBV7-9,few,TGTGCCAGCAGCTTAGCGACGGCCCGGCATACGCAGTATTTT,CASSLATARHTQYF
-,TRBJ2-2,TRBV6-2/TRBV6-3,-,TGTGCCAGCACCAAGGACGTCACCGGGGAGCTGTTTTTT,CASTKDVTGELFF
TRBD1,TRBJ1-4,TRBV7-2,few,TGTGCCAGCAGCCCATCCTGGGGACAGAAGAATGAAAAACTGTTTTTT,CASSPSWGQKNEKLFF
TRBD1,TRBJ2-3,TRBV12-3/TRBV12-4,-,TGTGCCAGCAGTTTCCACCGGGACAGTGTGGGTGATACGCAGTATTTT,CASSFHRDSVGDTQYF
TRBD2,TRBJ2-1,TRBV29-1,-,TGCAGCCATGGCGGGACTAGCGGTACTGAGCAGTTCTTC,CSHGGTSGTEQFF
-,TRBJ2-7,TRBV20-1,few,TGCAGTGCTAGAATAGCGAACGAGCAGTACTTC,CSARIANEQYF
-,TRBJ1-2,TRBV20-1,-,TGCAGTGCTAGTGATCCGGGTCTCGTCTATGGCTACACCTTC,CSASDPGLVYGYTF
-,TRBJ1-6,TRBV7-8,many,TGTGCCAGCAGCTTAGTAGGAGACGGACGTAATTCACCCCTCCACTTT,CASSLVGDGRNSPLHF
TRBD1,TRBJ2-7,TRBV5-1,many,TGTGCCAGCAGCTTGGACAGGGGGTCTTACGAGCAGTACTTC,CASSLDRGSYEQYF
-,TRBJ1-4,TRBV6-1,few,TGTGCCAGCAGTCAACGCGCGGCAGCCAGCGAAAAACTGTTTTTT,CASSQRAAASEKLFF
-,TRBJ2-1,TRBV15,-,TGTGCCACCGTCGACGGGTCCTCCTACAATGAGCAGTTCTTC,CATVDGSSYNEQFF